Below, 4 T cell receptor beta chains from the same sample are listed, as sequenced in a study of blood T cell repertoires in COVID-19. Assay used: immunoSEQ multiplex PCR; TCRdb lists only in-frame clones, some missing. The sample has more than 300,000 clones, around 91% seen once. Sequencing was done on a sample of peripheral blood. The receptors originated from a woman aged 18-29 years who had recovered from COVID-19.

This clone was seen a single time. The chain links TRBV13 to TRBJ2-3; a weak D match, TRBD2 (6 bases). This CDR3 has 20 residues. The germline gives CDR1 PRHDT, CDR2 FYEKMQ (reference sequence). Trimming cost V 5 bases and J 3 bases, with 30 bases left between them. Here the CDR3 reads CASSLFRIAEARSGTDTQYF. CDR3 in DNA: TGTGCCAGCAGCCTTTTTCGGATAGCGGAAGCTCGTTCGGGGACAGATACGCAGTATTTT. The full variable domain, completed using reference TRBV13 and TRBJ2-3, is AAGVIQSPRHLIKEKRETATLKCYPIPRHDTVYWYQQGPGQDPQFLISFYEKMQSDKGSIPDRFSAQQFSDYHSELNMSSLELGDSALYFCASSLFRIAEARSGTDTQYFGPGTRLTVL.

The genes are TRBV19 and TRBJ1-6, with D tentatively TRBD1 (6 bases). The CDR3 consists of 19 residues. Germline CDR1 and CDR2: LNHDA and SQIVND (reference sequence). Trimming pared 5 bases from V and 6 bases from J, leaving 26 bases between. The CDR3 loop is CASSPPWDTARGGNSPLHF. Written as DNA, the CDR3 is TGTGCCAGTAGTCCGCCCTGGGACACCGCCCGAGGGGGTAATTCACCCCTCCACTTT.

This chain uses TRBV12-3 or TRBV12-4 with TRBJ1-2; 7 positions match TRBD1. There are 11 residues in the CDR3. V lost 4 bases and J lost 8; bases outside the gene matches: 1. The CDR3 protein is CASSYRGGYTF. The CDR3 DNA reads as TGTGCCAGCAGTTACAGGGGCGGCTACACCTTC.

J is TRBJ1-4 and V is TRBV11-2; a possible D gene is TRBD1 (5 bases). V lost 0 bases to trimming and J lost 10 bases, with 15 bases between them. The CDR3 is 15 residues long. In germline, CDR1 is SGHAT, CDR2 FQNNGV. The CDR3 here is CASSLEGGAEGKLFF. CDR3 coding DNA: TGTGCCAGCAGCTTAGAGGGAGGGGCTGAAGGAAAACTGTTTTTT.